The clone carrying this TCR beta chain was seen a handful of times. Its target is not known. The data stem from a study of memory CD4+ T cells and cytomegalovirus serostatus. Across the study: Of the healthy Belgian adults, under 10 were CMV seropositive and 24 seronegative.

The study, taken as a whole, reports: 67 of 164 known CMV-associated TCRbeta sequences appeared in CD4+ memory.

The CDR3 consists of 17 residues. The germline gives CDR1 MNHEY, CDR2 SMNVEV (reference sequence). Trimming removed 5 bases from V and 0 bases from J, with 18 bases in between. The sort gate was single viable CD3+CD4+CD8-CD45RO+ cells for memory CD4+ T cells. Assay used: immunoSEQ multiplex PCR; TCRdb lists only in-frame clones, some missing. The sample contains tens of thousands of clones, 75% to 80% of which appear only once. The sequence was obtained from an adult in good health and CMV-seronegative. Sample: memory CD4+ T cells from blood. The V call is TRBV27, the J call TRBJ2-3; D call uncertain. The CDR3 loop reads CASSPKLLLRSTDTQYF. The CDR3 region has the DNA TGTGCCAGCAGTCCAAAATTGTTGTTAAGGAGCACAGATACGCAGTATTTT.